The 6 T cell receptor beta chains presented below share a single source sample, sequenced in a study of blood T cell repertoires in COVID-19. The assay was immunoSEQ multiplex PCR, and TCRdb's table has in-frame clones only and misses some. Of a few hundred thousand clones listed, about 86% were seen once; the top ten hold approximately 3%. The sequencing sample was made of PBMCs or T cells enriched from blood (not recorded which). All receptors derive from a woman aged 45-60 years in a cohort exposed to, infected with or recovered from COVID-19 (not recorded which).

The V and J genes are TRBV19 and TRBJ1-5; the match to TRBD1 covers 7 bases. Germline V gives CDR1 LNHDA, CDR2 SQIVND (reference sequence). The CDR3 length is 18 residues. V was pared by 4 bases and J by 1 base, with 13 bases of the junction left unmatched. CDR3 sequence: CASSTRNDRDWSNQPQHF. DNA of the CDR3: TGTGCCAGTAGTACCCGAAACGACAGGGATTGGAGCAATCAGCCCCAGCATTTT.

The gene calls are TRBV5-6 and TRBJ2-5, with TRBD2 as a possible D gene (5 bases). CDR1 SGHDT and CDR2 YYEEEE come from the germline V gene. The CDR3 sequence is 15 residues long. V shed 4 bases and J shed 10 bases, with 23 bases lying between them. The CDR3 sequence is CASSRAGMDPQLQYF. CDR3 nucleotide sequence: TGTGCCAGCAGCCGAGCCGGGATGGATCCCCAACTCCAGTACTTC.

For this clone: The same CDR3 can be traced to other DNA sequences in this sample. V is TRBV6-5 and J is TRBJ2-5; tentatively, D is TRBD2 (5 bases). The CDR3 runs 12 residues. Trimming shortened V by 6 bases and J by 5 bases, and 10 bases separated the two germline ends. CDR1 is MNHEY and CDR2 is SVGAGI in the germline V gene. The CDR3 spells CASRVGEETQYF. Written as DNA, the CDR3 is TGTGCCAGCAGGGTGGGAGAGGAGACCCAGTACTTC.

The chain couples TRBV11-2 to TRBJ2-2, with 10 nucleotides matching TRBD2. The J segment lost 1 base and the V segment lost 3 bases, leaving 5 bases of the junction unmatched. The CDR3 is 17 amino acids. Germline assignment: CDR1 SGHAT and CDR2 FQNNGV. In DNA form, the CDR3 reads TGTGCCAGCAGCTTCCTAGCGGGGGCCCAGAACACCGGGGAGCTGTTTTTT. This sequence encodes CASSFLAGAQNTGELFF.

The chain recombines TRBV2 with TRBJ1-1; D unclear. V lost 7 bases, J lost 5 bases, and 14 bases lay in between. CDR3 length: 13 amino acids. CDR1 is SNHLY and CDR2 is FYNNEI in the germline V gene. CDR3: CASKFTSGTEAFF. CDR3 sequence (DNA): TGTGCCAGCAAATTTACAAGCGGGACTGAAGCTTTCTTT.

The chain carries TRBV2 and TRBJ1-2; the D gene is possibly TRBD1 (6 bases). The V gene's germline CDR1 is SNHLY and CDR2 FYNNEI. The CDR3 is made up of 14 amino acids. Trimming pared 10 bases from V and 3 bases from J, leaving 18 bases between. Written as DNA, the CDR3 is TGTGCCAAATACGAAACAGGGAACGACTATGGCTACACCTTC. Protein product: CAKYETGNDYGYTF.